The sequence of this TCR beta chain was determined in a study of blood T cell repertoires in COVID-19. Study context: Sites in the United States, Italy and Spain provided acute and convalescent COVID-19 samples. T cells, B-cell-depleted T cells, or PBMCs supplied cDNA or gDNA.

This clone appeared a single time. Per the original data handling: Reference gene primer amplification in the assay estimated nucleated cell counts. Some clones are missing from TCRdb's copy, which holds only in-frame ones; the method was immunoSEQ multiplex PCR. The DNA was the basis for D and trimming; V, J and clone size are from that table. This sample has hundreds of thousands of clones, with about 80% found just once. CDR1 is SGHKS, CDR2 YYEKEE, per germline (reference sequence). V was cut by 5 bases and J by 2 bases, with 16 bases left in between. CDR3 length: 15 residues. The rearrangement uses TRBV5-5 and TRBJ1-2; possible D gene TRBD1, 6 bases. This receptor was taken from an elderly man with acute or convalescent COVID-19. Sequenced input: peripheral blood. The CDR3 here is CASSPGGGVNYGYTF. CDR3 nucleotide sequence: TGTGCCAGCAGTCCCGGAGGGGGGGTGAACTATGGCTACACCTTC.